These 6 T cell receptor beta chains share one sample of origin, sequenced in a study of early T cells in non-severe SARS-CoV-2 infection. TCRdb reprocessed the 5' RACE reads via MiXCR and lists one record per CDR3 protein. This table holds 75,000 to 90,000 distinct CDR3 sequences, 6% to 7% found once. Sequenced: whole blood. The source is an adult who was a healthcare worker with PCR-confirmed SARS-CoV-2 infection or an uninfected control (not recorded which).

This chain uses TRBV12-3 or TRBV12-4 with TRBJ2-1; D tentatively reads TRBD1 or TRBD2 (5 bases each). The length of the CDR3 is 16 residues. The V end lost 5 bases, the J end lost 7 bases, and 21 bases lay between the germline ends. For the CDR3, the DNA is TGTGCCAGCAGTGAAACCGGGACCCCTACGACTAATGAGCAGTTCTTC. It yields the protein CASSETGTPTTNEQFF.

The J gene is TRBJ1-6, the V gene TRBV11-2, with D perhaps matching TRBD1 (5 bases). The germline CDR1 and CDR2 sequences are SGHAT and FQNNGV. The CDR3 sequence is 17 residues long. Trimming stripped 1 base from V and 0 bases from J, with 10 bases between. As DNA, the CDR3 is TGTGCCAGCAGCTTAGTGGGACGCCTCTCCTATAATTCACCCCTCCACTTT. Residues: CASSLVGRLSYNSPLHF.

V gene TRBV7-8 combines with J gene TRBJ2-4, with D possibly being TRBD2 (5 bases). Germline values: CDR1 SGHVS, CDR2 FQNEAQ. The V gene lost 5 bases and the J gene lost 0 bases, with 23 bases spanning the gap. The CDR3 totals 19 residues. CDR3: CASSAVAGGQRLAKNIQYF. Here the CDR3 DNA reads TGTGCCAGCAGCGCCGTGGCGGGCGGGCAAAGACTAGCCAAAAACATTCAGTACTTC.

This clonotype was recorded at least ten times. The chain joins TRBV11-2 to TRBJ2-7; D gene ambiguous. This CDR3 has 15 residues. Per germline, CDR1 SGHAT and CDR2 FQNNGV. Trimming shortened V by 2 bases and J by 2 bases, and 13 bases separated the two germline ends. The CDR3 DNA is TGTGCCAGCAGCTTAAATGGACGGCAAGCCTACGAGCAGTACTTC. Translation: CASSLNGRQAYEQYF.

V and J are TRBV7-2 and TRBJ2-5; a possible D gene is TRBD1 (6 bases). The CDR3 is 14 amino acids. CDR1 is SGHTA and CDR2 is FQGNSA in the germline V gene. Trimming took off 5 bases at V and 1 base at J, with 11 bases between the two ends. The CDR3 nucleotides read TGTGCCAGCAGCCTCAGGACAGCCCAAGAGACCCAGTACTTC. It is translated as CASSLRTAQETQYF. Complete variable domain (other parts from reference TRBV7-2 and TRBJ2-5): GAGVSQSPSNKVTEKGKDVELRCDPISGHTALYWYRQSLGQGLEFLIYFQGNSAPDKSGLPSDRFSAERTGGSVSTLTIQRTQQEDSAVYLCASSLRTAQETQYFGPGTRLLVL.

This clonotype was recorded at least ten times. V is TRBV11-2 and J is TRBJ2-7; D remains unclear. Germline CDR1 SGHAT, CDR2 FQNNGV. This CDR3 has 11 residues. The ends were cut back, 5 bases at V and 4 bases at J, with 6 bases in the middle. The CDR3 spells CASSQRYEQYF. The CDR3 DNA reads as TGTGCCAGCAGCCAAAGATACGAGCAGTACTTC. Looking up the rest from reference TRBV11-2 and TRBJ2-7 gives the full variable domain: EAGVAQSPRYKIIEKRQSVAFWCNPISGHATLYWYQQILGQGPKLLIQFQNNGVVDDSQLPKDRFSAERLKGVDSTLKIQPAKLEDSAVYLCASSQRYEQYFGPGTRLTVT.